The sequence of this T cell receptor beta chain was determined in a study of CD8 T cells in Susac syndrome. Between the trimmed V and J ends, which lost 4 bases and 3 bases, there was a span of 12 bases. The CDR3 contains 14 residues. Germline-derived CDR1 and CDR2 are MNHEY and SVGAGI. RNA was extracted with the RNeasy kit, and a quantity of about 0.5 to 1 ug was reverse transcribed using random hexamers. MiXCR was run by TCRdb on the immunoSEQ multiplex PCR reads, yielding one entry per CDR3 protein. This sample has about 130,000 distinct CDR3 sequences; more than 90% occur once, and the top ten carry approximately 0.2%.

This receptor was obtained from a human donor with Susac syndrome. V is TRBV6-5 and J is TRBJ1-1; tentative D call: TRBD1 (6 bases). The sample taken for sequencing was CD8+ T cells from PBMCs. CDR3 in amino acids: CASSSGAQDTEAFF. The CDR3 bases are TGTGCCAGCAGTTCAGGGGCGCAGGACACTGAAGCTTTCTTT.